These 2 T cell receptor beta chains share one sample of origin, sequenced in a study of blood T cells in healthy people across ages (dated by TCRdb to the mid-2010s). Libraries were built with 5' RACE. The second PCR ran for roughly 7 to 12 cycles and used a J-beta primer mix along with a sample-barcoded 5' primer. TCRdb reran the public reads through fastp at Q25 and MiXCR, keeping productive beta chains. Rows with a matching CDR3 protein are joined into one entry that keeps the most common DNA and genes. A total of fewer than 2 million distinct CDR3 sequences appear in this sample, more than 35% of them only once. The leading ten clones occupy under 30% of the sample. The sequencing input was blood. The receptors stem from a human donor in good health.

The rearrangement joins TRBV4-2 to TRBJ1-2; no definite D call. The CDR3 extends over 14 amino acids. Per the germline V gene, CDR1 is LGHNA and CDR2 is YNFKEQ. V dropped 0 bases and J dropped 4 bases, with 9 bases sitting between them. The CDR3, as DNA: TGTGCCAGCAGCCAAGATGACGTCGGCTATGGCTACACCTTC. Translating gives CASSQDDVGYGYTF.

The rearrangement uses TRBV2 and TRBJ2-5; 8 positions match TRBD2. Trimming at V came to 7 bases and at J to 4 bases, leaving 8 bases not matched to a gene. This CDR3 comprises 14 residues. Germline V gene data show CDR1 as SNHLY and CDR2 as FYNNEI. CDR3 loop: CASKSPGLAETQYF. The CDR3, as DNA: TGTGCCAGCAAATCCCCAGGACTAGCAGAGACCCAGTACTTC.